This T cell receptor beta chain was sequenced in a study of T cell changes during pregnancy in multiple sclerosis. The method was immunoSEQ multiplex PCR; TCRdb's version includes in-frame clones alone and lacks a portion of them. The sample carries approximately 100,000 clones, 80% to 95% recorded once. This CDR3 comprises 15 residues. The germline V and J ends were trimmed by 2 bases and 4 bases, with 12 bases remaining between them. From germline, CDR1 is LNHDA and CDR2 SQIVND (reference sequence). The chain combines TRBV19 with TRBJ1-3, with no clear D. This material consisted of peripheral blood, taken after pregnancy. This clonotype originated in a female donor with multiple sclerosis, enrolled in a pregnancy study. In DNA form, the CDR3 reads TGTGCCAGTAGTATATCTCCGGGTCCGGGAAACACCATATATTTT. As protein: CASSISPGPGNTIYF.